The T cell receptor (beta chain) described here comes from a study of technical replicates of blood from a handful of donors. There are 13 residues in the CDR3. V dropped 3 bases and J dropped 7 bases, with 10 bases sitting between them. Germline lookup yields CDR1 SEHNR and CDR2 FQNEAQ (reference sequence). Libraries were prepared by immunoSEQ multiplex PCR; TCRdb keeps only in-frame clonotypes and omits some of them. The table has some 70,000 clones, about 90% seen once. The chain is built from TRBV7-9 and TRBJ1-5; D is unresolved. The receptor comes from a human donor in good health. The material sequenced was T cells isolated from PBMCs. This CDR3 reads CASSFETGQPQHF. The CDR3 DNA is TGTGCCAGCAGCTTTGAAACGGGACAGCCCCAGCATTTT.